Included here is one T cell receptor (beta chain) sequence, with context. Its target is not known. This specimen belongs to a study of shared clonotypes between healthy human individuals. Study-level information: Researchers assigned three CD4 naive, three CD4 memory, two CD8 naive and one CD8 memory plate to each donor.

Broader study findings: Clonotypes not shared had lower generation probabilities than those common to all four donors. Naive CD4 clonotype sharing across a handful of donors was about 5%.

This CDR3 comprises 13 residues. V was shortened by 5 bases and J by 0 bases, with 8 bases between the two germline ends. Germline CDR1 is PRHDT and CDR2 is FYEKMQ (reference sequence). Across several immunoSEQ plates, the genomic DNA of each subset was split evenly. Some clones are missing from TCRdb's copy, which holds only in-frame ones; the method was immunoSEQ multiplex PCR. Here the sample spans 950,000 to 1,100,000 clones, 65% to 75% being singletons. Sample: memory CD4+ T cells sorted from blood. Subset indicated: CD45RA-negative fraction. The chain is built from TRBV13 and TRBJ2-7; D gene ambiguous. The clonotype originates from a man between 18 and 35 years old in good health. CDR3 bases: TGTGCCAGCAGCCCGAGGAGCTCCTACGAGCAGTACTTC. Residues: CASSPRSSYEQYF.